The 29 T cell receptor beta chains below were found in one sample sequenced in a study of CD4 T cells in relation to SARS-CoV-2 and coronaviruses. The repertoire was sequenced with immunoSEQ multiplex PCR; TCRdb's copy has only in-frame clones and lacks some. The repertoire includes just over 15,000 clones, roughly four fifths of them detected once, and 25% to 30% sits in the top ten. The antigens of these receptors remain unknown. Unexposed donor CD4+ T cells date from about 2011-2018, before the COVID-19 pandemic. After nine to ten days of culture, CD4+ T cells were isolated. Sequencing used CD4+ T cells from PBMCs, cultured in vitro. Source of these receptors: a human donor in good health.

This clone has more than one count but fewer than ten. V usage is TRBV14 and J usage is TRBJ2-1, with unresolved D. Germline assignment: CDR1 SGHDN and CDR2 FVKESK. The CDR3 is made up of 13 amino acids. Trimming stripped 1 base from V and 7 bases from J, with 8 bases between. CDR3 sequence reads: CASSQVDLNEQFF. The DNA for the CDR3 is TGTGCCAGCAGCCAAGTCGATCTGAATGAGCAGTTCTTC. Full variable domain (rest looked up from reference TRBV14 and TRBJ2-1): EAGVTQFPSHSVIEKGQTVTLRCDPISGHDNLYWYRRVMGKEIKFLLHFVKESKQDESGMPNNRFLAERTGGTYSTLKVQPAELEDSGVYFCASSQVDLNEQFFGPGTRLTVL.

This clone has just one count. This chain uses TRBV5-1 with TRBJ2-1; the D is unclear. Trimming left V 4 bases short and J 6 bases short, with 11 bases between. Germline values: CDR1 SGHRS, CDR2 YFSETQ. This CDR3 has 13 amino acids. The CDR3 nucleotides read TGCGCCAGCAGCGTCCCGCCTGGCAATGAGCAGTTCTTC. It specifies CASSVPPGNEQFF.

The CDR3: CASSISGTYEQYF. The DNA of the CDR3 is TGTGCCAGTAGTATTAGCGGTACCTACGAGCAGTACTTC. The rearrangement uses TRBV19 and TRBJ2-7; a weak D match, TRBD2 (6 bases). The CDR3 covers 13 residues. V was cut by 3 bases and J by 2 bases, with 8 bases left in between. From germline, CDR1 is LNHDA and CDR2 SQIVND (reference sequence). The full variable domain, rest sourced from reference TRBV19 and TRBJ2-7, is DGGITQSPKYLFRKEGQNVTLSCEQNLNHDAMYWYRQDPGQGLRLIYYSQIVNDFQKGDIAEGYSVSREKKESFPLTVTSAQKNPTAFYLCASSISGTYEQYFGPGTRLTVT.

This clone came up once. The V and J genes are TRBV5-4 and TRBJ2-1, with D perhaps matching TRBD2 (6 bases). The CDR3 has 15 residues. From germline, CDR1 is SGHNT and CDR2 YYREEE (reference sequence). Trimming shortened V by 4 bases and J by 6 bases, and 17 bases separated the two germline ends. CDR3 DNA: TGTGCCAGCAGCCCCCGGGTAGCGGAGTCCAATGAGCAGTTCTTC. Its translation is CASSPRVAESNEQFF.

This clone has only a few counts. This sequence joins TRBV6-2 or TRBV6-3 and TRBJ2-7; 7 bases match TRBD1. The CDR3 runs 15 residues. Trimming took 0 bases from V and 5 from J; bases not matched to a gene: 7. The V gene's germline CDR1 is MNHEY and CDR2 SVGEGT. The CDR3, as DNA: TGTGCCAGCAGTTACTCAAACAGGGGTAACCACGAGCAGTACTTC. Protein product: CASSYSNRGNHEQYF.

The V call is TRBV12-5, the J call TRBJ2-6; D is uncertain. V lost 7 bases to trimming and J lost 0 bases, with 4 bases between them. Germline CDR1 reads LGHNT; CDR2 reads FRNRAP. There are 13 residues in the CDR3. The CDR3 DNA reads TGTGCTAGTGCTTCCTCTGGGGCCAACGTCCTGACTTTC. Amino acids: CASASSGANVLTF.

This chain joins TRBV7-3 and TRBJ2-2, with TRBD1 matching over 9 bases. Germline V gives CDR1 SGHTA, CDR2 FQGTGA. J was trimmed by 2 bases and V by 3 bases; bases with no gene match: 4. There are 16 residues in the CDR3. CDR3 sequence (DNA): TGTGCCAGCAGCTTCCCGGGACAGGGAAACACCGGGGAGCTGTTTTTT. Translating it yields CASSFPGQGNTGELFF.

The chain employs TRBV14 and TRBJ2-7, with 8 nucleotides matching TRBD2. The germline CDR1 and CDR2 sequences are SGHDN and FVKESK. V trimming: 1 base; J trimming: 7 bases; junction bases outside the gene matches: 9. The CDR3 has 15 amino acids. DNA for the CDR3: TGTGCCAGCAGCCAAGGGAGGCCGGGAGGGAGGGAGCAGTACTTC. Translating gives CASSQGRPGGREQYF.

The chain has TRBV27 and TRBJ1-1; D gene unclear. This CDR3 spans 12 amino acids. The V gene's germline CDR1 is MNHEY and CDR2 SMNVEV (reference sequence). The V and J ends lost 4 bases and 10 bases respectively, with 13 bases between them. CDR3 amino acids: CASSSPGVAAFF. The CDR3 DNA reads TGTGCCAGCAGTTCACCTGGGGTCGCAGCTTTCTTT.

The chain carries TRBV5-1 and TRBJ2-2, with 9 bases that match TRBD1. The V and J ends lost 2 bases and 0 bases, in that order; junction bases with no gene match: 11. Per germline, CDR1 SGHRS and CDR2 YFSETQ. The CDR3 is 19 residues long. CDR3: CASSLGQGYSTANTGELFF. CDR3 coding DNA: TGCGCCAGCAGCTTAGGACAGGGGTACTCCACTGCGAACACCGGGGAGCTGTTTTTT.

The chain employs TRBV12-3 or TRBV12-4 and TRBJ2-1, with a tentative D call TRBD1 (7 bases). The CDR3 sequence is 13 residues long. V lost 5 bases to trimming and J lost 8 bases, with 13 bases between them. The CDR3 sequence is CASSPTGRHEQFF. CDR3 sequence (DNA): TGTGCCAGCAGTCCGACAGGGAGGCATGAGCAGTTCTTC.

This clone was detected once. V gene TRBV7-2 combines with J gene TRBJ2-7, with a possible D match to TRBD1 (5 bases). This CDR3 region has 13 residues. Trimming left V 5 bases short and J 7 bases short, with 15 bases between. Looked up from germline, CDR1 is SGHTA and CDR2 is FQGNSA. The CDR3 region has the DNA TGTGCCAGCAGCCCTTCCCCAGGGCGGGAGCAGTACTTC. Translated, it gives CASSPSPGREQYF.

The CDR3 nucleotides are TGTGCCAGCTCACCGGGAGTGGACAACACTGAAGCTTTCTTT. This gives the protein CASSPGVDNTEAFF. The chain has TRBV18 and TRBJ1-1; no clear D. Trimming took 3 bases from V and 2 from J, leaving 10 bases between them. Germline V gives CDR1 KGHSH, CDR2 LQKENI. The CDR3 is 14 amino acids.

This clone was counted only a few times. The V call is TRBV19, the J call TRBJ1-1; no definite D call. The CDR3 spans 13 residues. CDR1 is LNHDA, CDR2 SQIVND, per germline (reference sequence). The V and J ends lost 4 bases and 1 base respectively, with 7 bases between them. DNA of the CDR3: TGTGCCAGTAGTAGGGAGAAGAACACTGAAGCTTTCTTT. This encodes CASSREKNTEAFF. Drawing the rest from reference TRBV19 and TRBJ1-1, the complete variable domain is DGGITQSPKYLFRKEGQNVTLSCEQNLNHDAMYWYRQDPGQGLRLIYYSQIVNDFQKGDIAEGYSVSREKKESFPLTVTSAQKNPTAFYLCASSREKNTEAFFGQGTRLTVV.

This clone was seen a few times. This chain joins TRBV10-2 and TRBJ1-3; D remains unclear. The CDR3 is made up of 13 amino acids. V shed 8 bases and J shed 0 bases, with 8 bases lying between them. CDR1 and CDR2 (germline): WSHSY, SAAADI. CDR3: CASGVSSGNTIYF. CDR3 nucleotides: TGCGCCAGCGGCGTGAGCTCTGGAAACACCATATATTTT.

The chain combines TRBV11-2 with TRBJ2-5; TRBD1 or TRBD2 may be the D gene (5 bases each). With 5 bases removed from V and 3 bases from J, the gap between germline ends came to 13 bases. The germline V gene encodes CDR1 SGHAT and CDR2 FQNNGV. CDR3 length equals 14 residues. CDR3 loop: CASSVPGRKETQYF. DNA of the CDR3: TGTGCCAGCAGCGTTCCGGGACGGAAAGAGACCCAGTACTTC.

The chain is built from TRBV10-1 and TRBJ2-1, with D perhaps being TRBD1 or TRBD2 (5 bases each). The CDR3 is 15 residues long. Trimming pared 4 bases from V and 8 bases from J, leaving 18 bases between. CDR1 is WNHNN and CDR2 is SYGVQD in the germline V gene (reference sequence). The CDR3 nucleotides are TGCGCCAGCAGTGGCCCGGGGCTAGCCGGCTATGAGCAGTTCTTC. This gives the protein CASSGPGLAGYEQFF.

The V and J genes are TRBV5-4 and TRBJ2-3; D ambiguous. The CDR3 consists of 12 residues. Germline V lookup: CDR1 SGHNT, CDR2 YYREEE (reference sequence). Trimming removed 0 bases from V and 4 bases from J, with 3 bases in between. The CDR3 region has the DNA TGTGCCAGCAGCTTGGTCGCAGATACGCAGTATTTT. Translated: CASSLVADTQYF.

The chain links TRBV6-1 to TRBJ2-1, with 11 nucleotides matching TRBD2. Germline V gene data show CDR1 as MNHNS and CDR2 as SASEGT. Unmatched junction bases numbered 7, after V lost 3 bases and J lost 9 bases. This CDR3 contains 15 residues. This chain's CDR3 is CASSEDRGLAGEQFF. The CDR3 DNA follows: TGTGCCAGCAGTGAGGACAGAGGACTAGCGGGTGAGCAGTTCTTC.

This chain connects TRBV4-2 to TRBJ1-1; TRBD1 aligns across 7 bases. The J segment lost 0 bases and the V segment lost 4 bases, leaving 5 bases of the junction unmatched. Germline CDR1 is LGHNA and CDR2 is YNFKEQ. The CDR3 length is 15 residues. The CDR3 loop reads CASSRLTGVNTEAFF. For the CDR3, the DNA is TGTGCCAGCAGCCGTTTAACAGGGGTGAACACTGAAGCTTTCTTT.

CDR3 bases: TGTGCCAGCACTCGGGGCGCCGGGGAGCTGTTTTTT. It translates to CASTRGAGELFF. The J gene is TRBJ2-2, the V gene TRBV25-1, with D possibly being TRBD1 or TRBD2 (5 bases each). The CDR3 is 12 residues long. Trimming shortened V by 7 bases and J by 6 bases, and 9 bases separated the two germline ends. Germline V gene data show CDR1 as MGHDK and CDR2 as SYGVNS.

This clone was seen a single time. The chain couples TRBV2 to TRBJ1-5; D remains unclear. There are 14 residues in the CDR3. V gave up 7 bases and J gave up 0 bases, with 10 bases separating them. Germline loops: CDR1 SNHLY, CDR2 FYNNEI. CDR3 sequence: CASKNGVSNQPQHF. For the CDR3, the DNA is TGTGCCAGCAAGAACGGGGTTAGCAATCAGCCCCAGCATTTT.

J is TRBJ2-1 and V is TRBV12-5; D gene uncertain. Germline V gene data show CDR1 as LGHNT and CDR2 as FRNRAP. The germline V and J ends were trimmed by 3 bases and 7 bases, with 4 bases remaining between them. The CDR3 is 11 amino acids. CDR3 nucleotide sequence: TGTGCTAGTGGTTTCTTAAATGAGCAGTTCTTC. Translated: CASGFLNEQFF. Filled out from reference TRBV12-5 and TRBJ2-1, the complete variable domain reads DARVTQTPRHKVTEMGQEVTMRCQPILGHNTVFWYRQTMMQGLELLAYFRNRAPLDDSGMPKDRFSAEMPDATLATLKIQPSEPRDSAVYFCASGFLNEQFFGPGTRLTVL.

The chain has TRBV18 and TRBJ2-1; 10 bases align to TRBD2. The trim removed 8 bases at V and 3 bases at J, leaving 10 bases unmatched. Germline V gene sequence: CDR1 KGHSH, CDR2 LQKENI. This CDR3 has 16 residues. The CDR3 loop reads CASLDTSGNHYNEQFF. For the CDR3, the DNA is TGTGCCAGCCTAGACACTAGCGGGAATCACTACAATGAGCAGTTCTTC.

This clone was found a few times. The chain combines TRBV18 with TRBJ1-5; D is ambiguous. The CDR3 has 13 residues. CDR1 KGHSH and CDR2 LQKENI come from the germline V gene. V gave up 2 bases and J gave up 5 bases, with 7 bases separating them. The CDR3 is CASSPDRDQPQHF. In nucleotides, the CDR3 is TGTGCCAGCTCACCAGATAGAGATCAGCCCCAGCATTTT.

The rearrangement links TRBV6-6 to TRBJ2-6; TRBD1 or TRBD2 may be the D gene (5 bases each). CDR1 and CDR2 from the germline V gene are MNHNY and SVGAGI (reference sequence). Trimming pared 5 bases from V and 0 bases from J, leaving 8 bases between. The CDR3 has 15 amino acids. The CDR3 DNA reads as TGTGCCAGCAGTGGGACGTCCTCTGGGGCCAACGTCCTGACTTTC. Translation gives CASSGTSSGANVLTF.

The chain is built from TRBV2 and TRBJ1-3; D gene ambiguous. Trimming removed 8 bases from V and 2 bases from J, with 13 bases in between. From germline, CDR1 is SNHLY and CDR2 FYNNEI. The CDR3 spans 14 residues. For the CDR3, the DNA is TGTGCCAGCGGGCGGGGAGAACCTGGAAACACCATATATTTT. It codes for CASGRGEPGNTIYF.

The V gene is TRBV29-1, the J gene TRBJ1-2; 7 nucleotides agree with TRBD1. V lost 3 bases to trimming and J lost 8 bases; unmatched junction nucleotides: 15. CDR1 and CDR2 from the germline V gene are SQVTM and ANQGSEA. This CDR3 is built from 15 residues. CDR3 residues: CSVERTGARGGGYTF. CDR3 in DNA: TGCAGCGTTGAGCGGACAGGAGCCCGAGGGGGAGGCTACACCTTC.

This clone was observed a handful of times. The rearrangement links TRBV7-2 to TRBJ1-1, with D uncertain. V gave up 8 bases and J gave up 4 bases, with 14 bases separating them. Germline V CDR1 and CDR2: SGHTA, FQGNSA. The CDR3 contains 13 residues. DNA for the CDR3: TGTGCCAGCGGGCTTGGGCCAGGCACTGAAGCTTTCTTT. Encoded protein: CASGLGPGTEAFF.